This T cell receptor (beta chain) was identified in a study of blood T cell repertoires in COVID-19 (dated by TCRdb to the early 2020s). With regard to the full study: The collaborator samples originated in the United States, Italy and Spain and spanned the acute and convalescent phases of COVID-19. The material from the prospective study consisted of cDNA or gDNA derived from T cells, B-cell-depleted T cells, or PBMCs. Deeply sampled blood TCRbeta repertoires from subjects exposed to, actively infected with, or recovered from COVID-19 were included in the dataset. The repertoires were made available in a free public database intended to serve as a resource for research on the immune response to SARS-CoV-2. Samples came from the ongoing ImmuneRACE study (first 160 participants) plus 1,254 subjects from 6 global collaborators. Sample metadata almost always included a de-identified subject ID, COVID-19 status, age in years and sex. Where available, HLA class I and class II types were taken from metadata supplied by the sample provider and were not determined by assay-based typing.

Whole blood was collected in K2EDTA tubes by collaborating institutions according to the institutions' own protocols. For TCRbeta analysis, collaborator samples were shipped as frozen whole blood, as isolated PBMCs, or as DNA extracted from either sample type. A word on this clone: There is no known antigen for this receptor. Base qualities were left out, and no much larger clone turns up one base away.

Study-level results and caveats: The quantity of clinical and demographic metadata differed by source and by participant and was supplied without curation.

Trimming takes 3 bases off V and 7 bases off J; junction bases not matched to a gene: 0. In the germline V gene, CDR1 corresponds to SGHVS and CDR2 to FQNEAQ. The CDR3 covers 14 residues, taking in both the cysteine and the phenylalanine. This entry keeps only the CDR3 DNA: 42 bases, framed from base 1. The immunoSEQ Assay, a bias-controlled multiplex PCR, was used to amplify TCRbeta CDR3 regions from genomic DNA. On the authors' methods: The number of nucleated cells in each sample was estimated by amplification of reference gene primers within the assay. To quantify the absolute abundance of each unique TCRbeta CDR3 rearrangement, sequence reads were collapsed and filtered. For each sample, productive Simpson clonality was calculated as the square root of Simpson's diversity index across productive rearrangements. In TCRdb, the immuneACCESS table is reduced to in-frame sequences with V and J assigned. These tables do not hold every clone; where another copy was compared, an unresolved V gene accounts for under half, and the others remain unexplained. D and trimming come from the DNA, and the V and J calls and clone size come from that table. Here the sample has around 180,000 clones; around 72% occur a single time. The top ten clones comprise under 3.5% of the sample.

The sequence links TRBV7-8 to TRBJ1-4, with 12 bases aligning to TRBD1. Source material: peripheral blood. The clonotype originates from a woman older than 75 with acute or convalescent COVID-19. The CDR3 reads as follows: CASSLGQGAEKLFF. The nucleotide sequence reads TGTGCCAGCAGCTTGGGACAGGGGGCTGAAAAACTGTTTTTT.